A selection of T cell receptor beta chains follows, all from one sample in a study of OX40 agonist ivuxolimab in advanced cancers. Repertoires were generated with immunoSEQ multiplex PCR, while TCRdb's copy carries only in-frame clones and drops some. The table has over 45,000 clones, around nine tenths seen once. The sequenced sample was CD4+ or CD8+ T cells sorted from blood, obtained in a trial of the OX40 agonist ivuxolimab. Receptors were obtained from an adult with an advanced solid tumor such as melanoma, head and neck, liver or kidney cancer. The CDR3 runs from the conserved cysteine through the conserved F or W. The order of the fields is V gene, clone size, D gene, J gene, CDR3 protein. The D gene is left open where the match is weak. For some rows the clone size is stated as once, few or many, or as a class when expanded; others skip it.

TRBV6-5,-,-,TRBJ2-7,CASRARSGSYEQYF
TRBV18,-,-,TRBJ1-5,CASSPFGQGYSNQPQHF
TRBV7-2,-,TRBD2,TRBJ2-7,CASSPSGLGVGEQYF
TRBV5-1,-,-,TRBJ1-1,CASSVGPVNTEAFF
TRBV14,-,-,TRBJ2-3,CASTPLAGGSADTQYF
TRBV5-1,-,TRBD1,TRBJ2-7,CASSLGAGTASYEQYF
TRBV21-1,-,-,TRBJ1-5,CASSREVNNQPQHF
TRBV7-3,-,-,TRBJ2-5,CASSLSGRGETQYF
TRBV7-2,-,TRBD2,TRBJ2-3,CASSLGLAGGYTQYF
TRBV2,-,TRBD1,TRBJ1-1,CASKKTGQENTEAFF
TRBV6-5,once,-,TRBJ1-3,CASRAQGYGNTIYF
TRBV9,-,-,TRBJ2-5,CASSVEQVGETQYF
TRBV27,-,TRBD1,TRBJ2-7,CASSSGTGGVHEQYF
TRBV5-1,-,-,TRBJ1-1,CASSSLPGHRSEAFF
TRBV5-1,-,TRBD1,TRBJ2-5,CASRPTGGAETQYF
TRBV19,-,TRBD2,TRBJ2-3,CASKFRSGSTDTQYF
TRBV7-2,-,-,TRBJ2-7,CASSSSGTYSYEQYF